This T cell receptor (beta chain) was sequenced during a study of regulatory T cells in long-lasting Graves disease. Study-level results: Persistent disease was associated with favored TRBV28 usage and with favored use of TRBJ1-2 and TRBJ2-5. TCR diversity was lower in persistent than newly diagnosed Graves' disease.

The authors built TCR beta libraries using iRepertoire HTBI primers and Arm-PCR of CDR3 regions. TCRdb re-called the multiplex PCR reads through MiXCR, storing one row per CDR3 protein. Here the sample spans about 460,000 distinct CDR3 sequences, approximately 14% being singletons. Stated time point: newly diagnosed GD, antithyroid drugs for less than 3 months. PBMCs were the source of the RNA used for TCR sequencing. Graves' disease was diagnosed by American Thyroid Association guidelines. Staff took about 9 milliliters of peripheral blood and put it into EDTA tubes. Regarding this clonotype: Antigen unknown. The junction differs from germline at one of its ends, possibly a read error.

From germline, CDR1 is SGHAT and CDR2 FQNNGV. This CDR3 is 13 amino acids long. The same specimen was also included in a second study, on T cells in Graves' hyperthyroidism and ophthalmopathy.

The rearrangement joins TRBV11-2 to TRBJ1-2; perhaps TRBD1 as D (5 bases). The sequence was obtained from a woman in her 50s with Graves disease. Sequenced material: peripheral blood mononuclear cells (PBMCs), taken at new diagnosis, from a patient treated with antithyroid drugs. CDR3 DNA: TGTGCCAGCAGCTACGGGGCAGGATATGGCTACATCTTC. Translated: CASSYGAGYGYIF.